This T cell receptor (beta chain) was captured in a study of graft-versus-host responses after intestinal transplantation. The V gene's germline CDR1 is MGHRA and CDR2 YSYEKL. The CDR3 spans 16 residues. V shed 2 bases and J 3 bases; nucleotides not matched to a gene: 5. Details on this clone: What it binds is unknown.

Method: immunoSEQ multiplex PCR; TCRdb's copy keeps in-frame clones and lacks some. Seen here are 99,000 or so clones, roughly 90% observed once, and the top ten hold around 0.96%. Sample: unstimulated CD4+ T cells sorted from spleen or lymph node cells, taken before intestinal transplant. This receptor was identified in a human donor who received an intestinal transplant. The rearrangement uses TRBV4-1 and TRBJ1-1; 11 bases match TRBD1. CDR3 in DNA: TGCGCCAGCAGCCAACCTGGACAGGGGGCTTACACTGAAGCTTTCTTT. Encoded protein: CASSQPGQGAYTEAFF.